This TCR beta chain is drawn from a study of blood T cells in healthy people across ages. Germline CDR1 and CDR2: SNHLY and FYNNEI. V lost 6 bases, J lost 7 bases, and 5 bases stayed unmatched. This CDR3 has 15 amino acids. Through a sample-barcoded 5' primer and a J-beta primer mix, a second PCR was run for roughly 7 to 11 cycles. Each cDNA molecule carried a tag from a template-switch adaptor that contained 12 random nucleotides. TCRdb redid the calling of the 5' RACE reads with MiXCR, one entry per CDR3 protein. The sample shows around 870,000 distinct CDR3 sequences, more than 25% of them seen only once. The sample holds a few counts of this clonotype.

Sequencing used blood. This sequence joins TRBV2 and TRBJ2-1, with 14 bases aligning to TRBD2. This clonotype was obtained from a woman older than 75 in good health. CDR3 in amino acids: CASRPGTSGRNEQFF. CDR3 in DNA: TGTGCCAGCAGGCCCGGGACTAGCGGGAGAAATGAGCAGTTCTTC. Looking up the rest from reference TRBV2 and TRBJ2-1 gives the full variable domain: EPEVTQTPSHQVTQMGQEVILRCVPISNHLYFYWYRQILGQKVEFLVSFYNNEISEKSEIFDDQFSVERPDGSNFTLKIRSTKLEDSAMYFCASRPGTSGRNEQFFGPGTRLTVL.